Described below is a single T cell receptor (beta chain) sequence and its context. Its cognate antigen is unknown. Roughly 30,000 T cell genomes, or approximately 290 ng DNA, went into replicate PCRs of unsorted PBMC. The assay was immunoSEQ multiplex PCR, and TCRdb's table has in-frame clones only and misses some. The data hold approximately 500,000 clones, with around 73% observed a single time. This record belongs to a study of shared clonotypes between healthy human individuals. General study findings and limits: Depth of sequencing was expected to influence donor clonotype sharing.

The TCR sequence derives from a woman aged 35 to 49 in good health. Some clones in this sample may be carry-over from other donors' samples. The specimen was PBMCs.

The CDR3 region has the DNA TGTGCCACCTCCCGGGACTGGTCCTACAATGAGCAGTTCTTC. This codes for CATSRDWSYNEQFF. The rearrangement joins TRBV2 to TRBJ2-1; D may be TRBD2 (6 bases). The CDR3 has 14 amino acids. Germline CDR1 is SNHLY and CDR2 is FYNNEI. Trimming took 10 bases from V and 1 from J, leaving 14 bases between them. Complete variable domain (other parts from reference TRBV2 and TRBJ2-1): EPEVTQTPSHQVTQMGQEVILRCVPISNHLYFYWYRQILGQKVEFLVSFYNNEISEKSEIFDDQFSVERPDGSNFTLKIRSTKLEDSAMYFCATSRDWSYNEQFFGPGTRLTVL.